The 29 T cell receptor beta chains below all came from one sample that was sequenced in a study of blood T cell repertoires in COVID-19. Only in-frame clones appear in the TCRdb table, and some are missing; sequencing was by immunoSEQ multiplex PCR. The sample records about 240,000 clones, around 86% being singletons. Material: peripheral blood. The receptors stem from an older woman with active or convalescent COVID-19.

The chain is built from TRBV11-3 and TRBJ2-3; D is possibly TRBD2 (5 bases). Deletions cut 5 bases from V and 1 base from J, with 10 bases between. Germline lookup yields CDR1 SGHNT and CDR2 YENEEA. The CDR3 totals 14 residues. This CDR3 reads CASSPGEGTDTQYF. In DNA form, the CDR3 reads TGTGCCAGCAGCCCCGGGGAAGGCACAGATACGCAGTATTTT.

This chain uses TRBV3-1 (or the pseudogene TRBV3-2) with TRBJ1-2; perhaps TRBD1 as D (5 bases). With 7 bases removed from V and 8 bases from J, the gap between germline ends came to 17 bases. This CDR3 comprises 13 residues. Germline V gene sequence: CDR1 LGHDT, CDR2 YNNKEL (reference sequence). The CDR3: CASTTIGGGGYTF. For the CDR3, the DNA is TGTGCCAGCACCACCATTGGGGGGGGAGGCTACACCTTC.

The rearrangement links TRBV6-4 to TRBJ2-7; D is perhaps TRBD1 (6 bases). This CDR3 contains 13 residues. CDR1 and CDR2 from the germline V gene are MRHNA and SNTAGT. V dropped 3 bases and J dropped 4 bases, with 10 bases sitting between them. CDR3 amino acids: CASSERQGYEQYF. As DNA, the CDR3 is TGTGCCAGCAGTGAAAGGCAGGGGTACGAGCAGTACTTC.

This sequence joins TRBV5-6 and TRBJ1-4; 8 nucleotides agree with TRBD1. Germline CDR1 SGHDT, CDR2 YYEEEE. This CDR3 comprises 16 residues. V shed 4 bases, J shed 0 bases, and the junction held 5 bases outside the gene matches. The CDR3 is CASSIGTGSTNEKLFF. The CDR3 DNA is TGTGCCAGCAGCATAGGGACAGGTTCAACTAATGAAAAACTGTTTTTT.

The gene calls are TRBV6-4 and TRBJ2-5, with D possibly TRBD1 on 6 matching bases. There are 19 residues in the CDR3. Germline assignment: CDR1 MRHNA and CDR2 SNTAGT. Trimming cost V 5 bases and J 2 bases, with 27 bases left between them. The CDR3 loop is CASSSDTLDRRVEQETQYF. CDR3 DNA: TGTGCCAGCAGTTCAGATACCCTTGACAGGAGAGTGGAACAAGAGACCCAGTACTTC.

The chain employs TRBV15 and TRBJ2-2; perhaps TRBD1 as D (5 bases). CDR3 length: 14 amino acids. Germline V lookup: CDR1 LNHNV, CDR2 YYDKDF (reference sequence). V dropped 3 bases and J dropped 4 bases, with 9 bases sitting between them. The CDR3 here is CATSRDTGTGELFF. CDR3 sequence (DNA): TGTGCCACCAGCAGGGACACCGGCACCGGGGAGCTGTTTTTT.

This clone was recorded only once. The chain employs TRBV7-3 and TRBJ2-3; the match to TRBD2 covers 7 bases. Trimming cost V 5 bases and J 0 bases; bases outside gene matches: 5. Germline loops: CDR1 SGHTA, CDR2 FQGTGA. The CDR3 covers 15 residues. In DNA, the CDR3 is TGTGCCAGCAGCACAACTAGCGCCAGCACAGATACGCAGTATTTT. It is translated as CASSTTSASTDTQYF.

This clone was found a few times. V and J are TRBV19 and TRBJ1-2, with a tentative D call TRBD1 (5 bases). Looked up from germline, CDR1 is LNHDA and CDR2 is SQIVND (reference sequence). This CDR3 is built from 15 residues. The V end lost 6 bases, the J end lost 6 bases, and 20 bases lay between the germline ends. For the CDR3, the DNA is TGTGCCAGTAGGAGGCAGGGCCAGAGTCCCAATGGCTACACCTTC. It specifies CASRRQGQSPNGYTF.

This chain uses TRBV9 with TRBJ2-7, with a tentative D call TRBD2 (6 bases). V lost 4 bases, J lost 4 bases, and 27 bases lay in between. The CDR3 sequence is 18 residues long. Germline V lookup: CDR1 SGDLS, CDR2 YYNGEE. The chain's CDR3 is CASSPRPVGTPIHYEQYF. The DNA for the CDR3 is TGTGCCAGCAGCCCTCGCCCCGTCGGGACTCCAATCCATTACGAGCAGTACTTC.

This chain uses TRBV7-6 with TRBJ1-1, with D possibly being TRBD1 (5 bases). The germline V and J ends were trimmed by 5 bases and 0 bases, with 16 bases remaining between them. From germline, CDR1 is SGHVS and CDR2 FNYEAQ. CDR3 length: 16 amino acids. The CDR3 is CASSLSFDRLNTEAFF. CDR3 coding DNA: TGTGCCAGCAGCCTATCCTTTGACAGACTGAACACTGAAGCTTTCTTT.

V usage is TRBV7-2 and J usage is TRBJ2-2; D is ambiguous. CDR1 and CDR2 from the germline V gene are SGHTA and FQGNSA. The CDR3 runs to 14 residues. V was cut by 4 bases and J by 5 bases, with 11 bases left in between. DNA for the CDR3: TGTGCCAGCAGCTCTTACAGTGTAACCGGGGAGCTGTTTTTT. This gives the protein CASSSYSVTGELFF. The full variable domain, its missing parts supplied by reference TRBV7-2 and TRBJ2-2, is GAGVSQSPSNKVTEKGKDVELRCDPISGHTALYWYRQSLGQGLEFLIYFQGNSAPDKSGLPSDRFSAERTGGSVSTLTIQRTQQEDSAVYLCASSSYSVTGELFFGEGSRLTVL.

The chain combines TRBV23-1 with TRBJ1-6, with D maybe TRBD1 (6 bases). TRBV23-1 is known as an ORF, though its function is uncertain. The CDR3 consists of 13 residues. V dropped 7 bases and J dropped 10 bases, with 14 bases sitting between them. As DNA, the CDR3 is TGCGCCAGCACCCAGGGGCTCAACTCACCCCTCCACTTT. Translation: CASTQGLNSPLHF.

CDR3 sequence reads: CASSFPGPGAYGYTF. The CDR3 nucleotides read TGTGCCAGCAGTTTCCCCGGGCCTGGGGCCTATGGCTACACCTTC. The gene calls are TRBV28 and TRBJ1-2, with a tentative D call TRBD1 (5 bases). V was cut by 3 bases and J by 4 bases, with 15 bases left in between. CDR3 length: 15 residues. CDR1 is MDHEN, CDR2 SYDVKM, per germline.

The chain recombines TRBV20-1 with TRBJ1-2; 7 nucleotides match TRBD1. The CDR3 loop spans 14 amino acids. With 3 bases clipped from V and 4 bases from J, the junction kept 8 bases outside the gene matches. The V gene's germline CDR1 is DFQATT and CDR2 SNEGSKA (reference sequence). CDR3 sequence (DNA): TGCAGTGCTAGTCCCGCAGGGGGTAGCTATGGCTACACCTTC. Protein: CSASPAGGSYGYTF.

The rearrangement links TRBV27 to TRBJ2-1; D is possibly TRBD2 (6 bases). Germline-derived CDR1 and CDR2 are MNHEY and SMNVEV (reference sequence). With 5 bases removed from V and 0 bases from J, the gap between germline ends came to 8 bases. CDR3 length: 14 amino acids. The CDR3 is CASSHGSSYNEQFF. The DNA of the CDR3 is TGTGCCAGCAGTCACGGGAGCTCCTACAATGAGCAGTTCTTC.

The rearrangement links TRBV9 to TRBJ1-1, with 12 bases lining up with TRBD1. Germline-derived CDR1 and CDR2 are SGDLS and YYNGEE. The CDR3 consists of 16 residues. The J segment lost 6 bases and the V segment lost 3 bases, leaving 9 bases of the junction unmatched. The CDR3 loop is CASSGGTGGLGAEAFF. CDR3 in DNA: TGTGCCAGCAGCGGTGGGACAGGGGGCCTGGGCGCTGAAGCTTTCTTT.

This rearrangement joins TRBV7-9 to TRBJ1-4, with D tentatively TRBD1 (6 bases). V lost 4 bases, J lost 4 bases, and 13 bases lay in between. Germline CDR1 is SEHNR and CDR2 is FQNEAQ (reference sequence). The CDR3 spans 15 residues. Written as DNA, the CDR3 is TGTGCCAGCAGCTCCCAAGGACAGATTAATGAAAAACTGTTTTTT. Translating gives CASSSQGQINEKLFF.

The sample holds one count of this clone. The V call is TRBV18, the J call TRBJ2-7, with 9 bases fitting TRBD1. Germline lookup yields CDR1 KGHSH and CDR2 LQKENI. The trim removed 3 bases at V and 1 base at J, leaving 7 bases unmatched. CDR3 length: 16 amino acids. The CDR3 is CASSPGTGYVSYEQYF. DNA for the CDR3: TGTGCCAGCTCACCCGGGACAGGGTATGTGTCCTACGAGCAGTACTTC.

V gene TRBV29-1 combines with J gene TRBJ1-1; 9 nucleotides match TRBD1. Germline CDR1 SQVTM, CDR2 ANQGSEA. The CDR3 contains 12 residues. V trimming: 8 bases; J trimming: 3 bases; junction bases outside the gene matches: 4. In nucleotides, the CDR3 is TGCAGCCACGACAGGGGGGACACTGAAGCTTTCTTT. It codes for CSHDRGDTEAFF.

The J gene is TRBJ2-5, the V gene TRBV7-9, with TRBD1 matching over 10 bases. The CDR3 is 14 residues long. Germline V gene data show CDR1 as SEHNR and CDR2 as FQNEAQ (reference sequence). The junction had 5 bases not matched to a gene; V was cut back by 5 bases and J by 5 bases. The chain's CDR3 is CASSLGTGVETQYF. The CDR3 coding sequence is TGTGCCAGCAGCCTCGGGACAGGGGTTGAGACCCAGTACTTC.

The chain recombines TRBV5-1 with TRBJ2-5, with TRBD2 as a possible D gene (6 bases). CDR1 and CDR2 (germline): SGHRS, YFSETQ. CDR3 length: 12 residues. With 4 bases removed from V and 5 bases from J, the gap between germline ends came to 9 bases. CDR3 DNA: TGCGCCAGCAGCACACGGGGGGAGACCCAGTACTTC. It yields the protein CASSTRGETQYF.

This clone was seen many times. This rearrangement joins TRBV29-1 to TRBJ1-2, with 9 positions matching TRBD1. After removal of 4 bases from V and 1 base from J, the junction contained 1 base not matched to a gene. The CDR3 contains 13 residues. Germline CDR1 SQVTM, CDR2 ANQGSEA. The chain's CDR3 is CSVVGQGNYGYTF. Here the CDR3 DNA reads TGCAGCGTTGTGGGACAGGGTAACTATGGCTACACCTTC.

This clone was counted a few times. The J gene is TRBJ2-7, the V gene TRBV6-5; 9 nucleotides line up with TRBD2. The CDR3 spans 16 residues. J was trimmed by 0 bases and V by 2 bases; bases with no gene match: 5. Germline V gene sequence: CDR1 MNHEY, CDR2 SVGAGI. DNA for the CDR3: TGTGCCAGCAGTTACCAAGCGGGGGGCTTCTCCTACGAGCAGTACTTC. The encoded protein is CASSYQAGGFSYEQYF.

The CDR3 DNA reads TGTGCCAGCTCACTTTATGACAGGGACCACGAGCAGTACTTC. Translated, it gives CASSLYDRDHEQYF. This chain connects TRBV18 to TRBJ2-7; 7 bases line up with TRBD1. The CDR3 spans 14 residues. J lost 5 bases, V lost 4 bases, and 8 bases had no gene match. Per germline, CDR1 KGHSH and CDR2 LQKENI.

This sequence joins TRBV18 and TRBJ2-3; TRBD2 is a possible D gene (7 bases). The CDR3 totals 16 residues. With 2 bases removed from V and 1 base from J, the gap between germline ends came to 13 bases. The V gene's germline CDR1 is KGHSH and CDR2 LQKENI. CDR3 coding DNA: TGTGCCAGCTCACCAAGGGGGGGGGCAGGCACAGATACGCAGTATTTT. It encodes CASSPRGGAGTDTQYF.

The CDR3 here is CASSLTPRGLGNEQFF. In DNA form, the CDR3 reads TGTGCCAGCAGCTTAACCCCAAGGGGGCTCGGCAATGAGCAGTTCTTC. The J gene is TRBJ2-1, the V gene TRBV7-3; 7 bases map to TRBD1. After removal of 0 bases from V and 6 bases from J, the junction contained 8 bases not matched to a gene. CDR1 SGHTA and CDR2 FQGTGA come from the germline V gene. This CDR3 comprises 16 residues. The full variable domain, with the rest looked up from reference TRBV7-3 and TRBJ2-1, is GAGVSQTPSNKVTEKGKYVELRCDPISGHTALYWYRQSLGQGPEFLIYFQGTGAADDSGLPNDRFFAVRPEGSVSTLKIQRTERGDSAVYLCASSLTPRGLGNEQFFGPGTRLTVL.

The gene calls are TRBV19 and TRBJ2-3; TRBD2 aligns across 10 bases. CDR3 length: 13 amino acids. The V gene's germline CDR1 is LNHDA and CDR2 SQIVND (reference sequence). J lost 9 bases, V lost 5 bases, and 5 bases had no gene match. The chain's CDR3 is CASSLQLAGTQYF. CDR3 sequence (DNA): TGTGCCAGTAGTCTTCAACTAGCGGGGACGCAGTATTTT.

CDR3 sequence reads: CASSRGLAASSTDTQYF. The CDR3 DNA sequence: TGTGCCAGCAGCCGGGGACTAGCGGCCTCTAGCACAGATACGCAGTATTTT. The chain combines TRBV7-9 with TRBJ2-3; 11 nucleotides align to TRBD2. J gave up 0 bases and V 5 bases, and 7 bases lay outside the gene matches. This CDR3 spans 17 amino acids. Germline values: CDR1 SEHNR, CDR2 FQNEAQ (reference sequence).

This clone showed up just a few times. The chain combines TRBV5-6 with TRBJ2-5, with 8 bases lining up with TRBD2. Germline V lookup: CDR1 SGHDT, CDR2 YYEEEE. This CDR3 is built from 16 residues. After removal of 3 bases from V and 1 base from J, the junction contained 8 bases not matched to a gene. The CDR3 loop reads CASSSPSTSGQETQYF. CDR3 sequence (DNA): TGTGCCAGCAGCTCACCCTCCACTAGCGGCCAAGAGACCCAGTACTTC.